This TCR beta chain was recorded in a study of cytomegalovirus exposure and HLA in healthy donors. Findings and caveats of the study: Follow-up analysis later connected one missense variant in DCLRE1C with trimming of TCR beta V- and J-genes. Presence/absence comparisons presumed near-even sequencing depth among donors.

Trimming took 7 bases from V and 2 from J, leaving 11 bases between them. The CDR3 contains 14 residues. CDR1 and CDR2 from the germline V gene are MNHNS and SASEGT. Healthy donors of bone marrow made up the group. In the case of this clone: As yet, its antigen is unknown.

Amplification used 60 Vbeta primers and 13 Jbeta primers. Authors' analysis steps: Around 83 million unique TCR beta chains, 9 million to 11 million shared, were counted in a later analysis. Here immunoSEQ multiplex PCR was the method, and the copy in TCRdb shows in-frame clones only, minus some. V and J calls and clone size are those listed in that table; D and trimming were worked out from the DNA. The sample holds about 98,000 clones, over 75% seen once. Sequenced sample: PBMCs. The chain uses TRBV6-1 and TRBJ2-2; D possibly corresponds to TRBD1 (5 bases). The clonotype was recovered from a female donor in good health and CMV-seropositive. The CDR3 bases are TGTGCCAGCACCCCAGGGCATAACACCGGGGAGCTGTTTTTT. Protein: CASTPGHNTGELFF.